This passage covers 17 T cell receptor beta chains from one sample sequenced in a study of T cell changes during pregnancy in multiple sclerosis. The data were produced by immunoSEQ multiplex PCR, yet TCRdb's version contains in-frame clones alone and is incomplete. The profile shows 40,000 to 60,000 clones, about 90% of them singletons. Sequencing was performed on CD8+ T cells from peripheral blood mononuclear cells, taken after pregnancy. The receptors shown here come from a female donor with multiple sclerosis, enrolled in a pregnancy study.

The chain links TRBV9 to TRBJ1-4; 10 bases align to TRBD1. This CDR3 has 20 residues. The trim removed 3 bases at V and 0 bases at J, leaving 14 bases unmatched. Germline V lookup: CDR1 SGDLS, CDR2 YYNGEE. As DNA, the CDR3 is TGTGCCAGCAGCGACCCTGGGGGACAGGGGCTAGTACCAACTAATGAAAAACTGTTTTTT. Translated: CASSDPGGQGLVPTNEKLFF. Drawing the rest from reference TRBV9 and TRBJ1-4, the complete variable domain is DSGVTQTPKHLITATGQRVTLRCSPRSGDLSVYWYQQSLDQGLQFLIQYYNGEERAKGNILERFSAQQFPDLHSELNLSSLELGDSALYFCASSDPGGQGLVPTNEKLFFGSGTQLSVL.

The V call is TRBV7-3, the J call TRBJ2-3, with 7 bases matching TRBD2. The ends lost 3 bases at V and 1 base at J; junction bases unmatched: 1. The germline V gene encodes CDR1 SGHTA and CDR2 FQGTGA. This CDR3 is built from 14 residues. The CDR3 protein is CASSLSGGTDTQYF. In nucleotides, the CDR3 is TGTGCCAGCAGCTTGAGCGGGGGCACAGATACGCAGTATTTT. The entire variable domain, with the rest obtained from reference TRBV7-3 and TRBJ2-3, is as follows: GAGVSQTPSNKVTEKGKYVELRCDPISGHTALYWYRQSLGQGPEFLIYFQGTGAADDSGLPNDRFFAVRPEGSVSTLKIQRTERGDSAVYLCASSLSGGTDTQYFGPGTRLTVL.

The chain employs TRBV9 and TRBJ2-2; no definite D call. CDR1 is SGDLS and CDR2 is YYNGEE in the germline V gene. This CDR3 region has 12 residues. Trimming left V 3 bases short and J 4 bases short, with 4 bases between. This CDR3 is CASSAITGELFF. DNA for the CDR3: TGTGCCAGCAGCGCCATCACCGGGGAGCTGTTTTTT.

CDR3 region: CASSETESYEQYF. Written as DNA, the CDR3 is TGTGCCAGCAGTGAGACAGAATCCTACGAGCAGTACTTC. V and J are TRBV2 and TRBJ2-7; weak D call: TRBD1 (5 bases). Trimming stripped 3 bases from V and 1 base from J, with 7 bases between. The CDR3 runs to 13 residues. Germline CDR1 SNHLY, CDR2 FYNNEI. Filled out from reference TRBV2 and TRBJ2-7, the complete variable domain reads EPEVTQTPSHQVTQMGQEVILRCVPISNHLYFYWYRQILGQKVEFLVSFYNNEISEKSEIFDDQFSVERPDGSNFTLKIRSTKLEDSAMYFCASSETESYEQYFGPGTRLTVT.

The J gene is TRBJ1-2, the V gene TRBV29-1, with TRBD1 matching 9 bases. This CDR3 comprises 14 residues. J was trimmed by 3 bases and V by 6 bases; bases with no gene match: 8. Germline CDR1 is SQVTM and CDR2 is ANQGSEA. The chain's CDR3 is CSVTGGGVYYGYTF. In nucleotides, the CDR3 is TGCAGCGTGACAGGGGGTGGTGTTTACTATGGCTACACCTTC. Together with reference TRBV29-1 and TRBJ1-2, the CDR3 gives the full variable domain: SAVISQKPSRDICQRGTSLTIQCQVDSQVTMMFWYRQQPGQSLTLIATANQGSEATYESGFVIDKFPISRPNLTFSTLTVSNMSPEDSSIYLCSVTGGGVYYGYTFGSGTRLTVV.

The chain employs TRBV6-6 and TRBJ1-1; D is unresolved. Deletions cut 2 bases from V and 1 base from J, with 11 bases between. The CDR3 totals 15 residues. Per germline, CDR1 MNHNY and CDR2 SVGAGI (reference sequence). For the CDR3, the DNA is TGTGCCAGCAGTTACGGGCAGGATAGGAACACTGAAGCTTTCTTT. Translated: CASSYGQDRNTEAFF.

As to this clone: The sample has other DNA sequences that encode this CDR3 too. V and J are TRBV19 and TRBJ1-5, with D possibly matching TRBD1 (5 bases). The CDR3 loop spans 14 amino acids. Between the trimmed V and J ends, which lost 3 bases and 5 bases, there was a span of 11 bases. From germline, CDR1 is LNHDA and CDR2 SQIVND (reference sequence). Written as DNA, the CDR3 is TGTGCCAGTAGTATGGGGCAGGGTGATCAGCCCCAGCATTTT. Amino acid sequence: CASSMGQGDQPQHF.

Only one count was recorded for this clone. CDR3: CSVDPTPGELYNEQFF. The CDR3 DNA is TGCAGCGTTGACCCCACCCCCGGGGAGCTATACAATGAGCAGTTCTTC. V is TRBV29-1 and J is TRBJ2-1; tentatively, D is TRBD2 (5 bases). V gave up 3 bases and J gave up 4 bases, with 19 bases separating them. Germline V CDR1 and CDR2: SQVTM, ANQGSEA. The CDR3 covers 16 residues.

CDR3: CASSQRQGIGSPLHF. Written as DNA, the CDR3 is TGTGCCAGCAGCCAGCGACAGGGGATTGGGTCACCCCTCCACTTT. The chain combines TRBV14 with TRBJ1-6, with 8 bases fitting TRBD1. CDR3 length: 15 amino acids. Germline V gives CDR1 SGHDN, CDR2 FVKESK. The trim removed 3 bases at V and 10 bases at J, leaving 8 bases unmatched.

This chain joins TRBV7-3 and TRBJ2-1, with 9 bases identical to TRBD1. Germline trimming cut 1 base from V and 14 bases from J; bases unmatched to any gene: 6. There are 13 residues in the CDR3. The germline V gene has CDR1 SGHTA and CDR2 FQGTGA. In DNA form, the CDR3 reads TGTGCCAGCAGCTTAATAGGAGGACAGGGGAAGTTCTTC. Amino acids: CASSLIGGQGKFF.

This clone was observed a single time. The chain combines TRBV4-1 with TRBJ2-2; a possible D gene is TRBD1 (6 bases). V was cut by 0 bases and J by 6 bases, with 11 bases left in between. CDR3 length equals 15 residues. Germline assignment: CDR1 MGHRA and CDR2 YSYEKL. The CDR3 is CASSQEPGEPGELFF. CDR3 sequence (DNA): TGCGCCAGCAGCCAAGAACCAGGGGAGCCCGGGGAGCTGTTTTTT.

The chain is built from TRBV5-1 and TRBJ1-1; tentatively, D is TRBD1 (6 bases). Trimming pared 1 base from V and 6 bases from J, leaving 28 bases between. This CDR3 spans 19 amino acids. The germline V gene has CDR1 SGHRS and CDR2 YFSETQ. The CDR3 loop reads CASSLHGATGPPGGAEAFF. The CDR3 DNA reads as TGCGCCAGCAGCTTGCATGGCGCGACAGGTCCGCCCGGCGGTGCTGAAGCTTTCTTT.

This clone turned up a few times. This chain uses TRBV30 with TRBJ1-1; possible D gene TRBD1, 5 bases. V was clipped by 4 bases and J by 0 bases, with 9 bases between them. Germline CDR1 reads GTSNPN; CDR2 reads SVGIG (reference sequence). CDR3 length: 13 amino acids. DNA for the CDR3: TGTGCCTGGAATCAGGGCATGAACACTGAAGCTTTCTTT. Translated: CAWNQGMNTEAFF.

V is TRBV7-9 and J is TRBJ2-5; D might be TRBD1 (6 bases). The V end lost 6 bases, the J end lost 2 bases, and 13 bases lay between the germline ends. The CDR3 consists of 14 residues. Germline V gene lookup returns CDR1 SEHNR and CDR2 FQNEAQ (reference sequence). CDR3 bases: TGTGCCAGCAGTCCCCAGGGGTGGCAAGAGACCCAGTACTTC. Translated: CASSPQGWQETQYF.

The V and J genes are TRBV10-2 and TRBJ2-6; 8 bases are a match to TRBD1. The CDR3 has 17 amino acids. V dropped 0 bases and J dropped 3; count of bases not matched to a gene: 4. Per the germline V gene, CDR1 is WSHSY and CDR2 is SAAADI. CDR3: CASSESTGEGGANVLTF. The CDR3 DNA follows: TGCGCCAGCAGTGAGTCGACAGGGGAAGGTGGGGCCAACGTCCTGACTTTC.

V usage is TRBV25-1 and J usage is TRBJ2-2, with 7 bases lining up with TRBD1. Germline loops: CDR1 MGHDK, CDR2 SYGVNS. The junction had 5 bases not matched to a gene; V was cut back by 0 bases and J by 1 base. This CDR3 has 17 residues. This CDR3 reads CASSEYFGTENTGELFF. The CDR3 DNA reads as TGTGCCAGCAGTGAATATTTCGGGACAGAGAACACCGGGGAGCTGTTTTTT.

This chain uses TRBV5-6 with TRBJ2-3, with a possible D match to TRBD1 (5 bases). The length of the CDR3 is 13 residues. Germline assignment: CDR1 SGHDT and CDR2 YYEEEE. The V and J ends lost 3 bases and 5 bases respectively, with 10 bases between them. The CDR3 DNA reads TGTGCCAGCAGCTGGGGCTCTCTAGATACGCAGTATTTT. Amino acid sequence: CASSWGSLDTQYF.